Given below is one T cell receptor beta chain in context. Produced via immunoSEQ multiplex PCR; TCRdb's table is partial and in-frame only. Among roughly 120,000 clones, approximately 83% were seen once, and the ten largest hold more than 3%. Germline V gene data show CDR1 as SGHTA and CDR2 as FQGNSA. There are 11 residues in the CDR3. Between the trimmed V and J ends, which lost 3 bases and 6 bases, there was a span of 5 bases. The data are from a study of T cell responses to AZD1222 COVID-19 vaccine. This sample comprised peripheral blood, obtained on day 0 of MenACWY control vaccination. The sequence derives from an adult in good health. J is TRBJ1-2 and V is TRBV7-2; D call uncertain. The CDR3 DNA is TGTGCCAGCAGCTTCACCCATGGCTACACCTTC. The encoded protein is CASSFTHGYTF.